One and the same sample provided the 23 T cell receptor beta chains below, sequenced in a study of blood T cell repertoires in COVID-19. Here immunoSEQ multiplex PCR was the method, and the copy in TCRdb shows in-frame clones only, minus some. The sample yields 200,000 to 250,000 clones, around 89% seen once. Input material: peripheral blood. Receptors were obtained from a man aged 25-45 years with COVID-19, enrolled during active disease.

The chain carries TRBV28 and TRBJ2-3; a possible D gene is TRBD1 (5 bases). The CDR3 sequence is 12 residues long. The germline gives CDR1 MDHEN, CDR2 SYDVKM. V was shortened by 6 bases and J by 6 bases, with 10 bases between the two germline ends. CDR3 in amino acids: CASSPRADTQYF. The CDR3 region has the DNA TGTGCCAGCAGCCCCAGGGCTGATACGCAGTATTTT.

This clone was found once. The rearrangement uses TRBV5-4 and TRBJ2-1, with a possible D match to TRBD2 (5 bases). There are 15 residues in the CDR3. V shed 4 bases and J shed 0 bases, with 11 bases lying between them. Germline V gene lookup returns CDR1 SGHNT and CDR2 YYREEE (reference sequence). CDR3 loop: CASSLDSSSYNEQFF. The CDR3 coding sequence is TGTGCCAGCAGCCTGGACTCGAGCTCCTACAATGAGCAGTTCTTC.

This chain joins TRBV11-3 and TRBJ1-1; D gene unclear. CDR3 length equals 13 residues. V was trimmed by 5 bases and J by 0 bases, leaving 7 bases between them. The germline CDR1 and CDR2 sequences are SGHNT and YENEEA. CDR3 in DNA: TGTGCCAGCAGCCTCGAGATGAACACTGAAGCTTTCTTT. Its translation: CASSLEMNTEAFF. The whole variable domain, filled in from reference TRBV11-3 and TRBJ1-1, reads EAGVVQSPRYKIIEKKQPVAFWCNPISGHNTLYWYLQNLGQGPELLIRYENEEAVDDSQLPKDRFSAERLKGVDSTLKIQPAELGDSAVYLCASSLEMNTEAFFGQGTRLTVV.

The chain employs TRBV5-1 and TRBJ1-1; the D gene is possibly TRBD1 (6 bases). CDR1 is SGHRS, CDR2 YFSETQ, per germline. This CDR3 is 14 amino acids long. V lost 4 bases and J lost 2, with 12 bases in between. The CDR3 spells CASSPWGGNTEAFF. CDR3 bases: TGCGCCAGCAGCCCGTGGGGGGGCAACACTGAAGCTTTCTTT.

The V call is TRBV6-1, the J call TRBJ1-1; perhaps TRBD1 as D (5 bases). There are 14 residues in the CDR3. Germline CDR1 reads MNHNS; CDR2 reads SASEGT. Trimming took off 0 bases at V and 10 bases at J, with 15 bases between the two ends. The CDR3 is CASSEALWGVRAFF. CDR3 nucleotides: TGTGCCAGCAGTGAAGCGCTCTGGGGGGTTCGAGCTTTCTTT.

The table lists this clone with a count of one. The chain recombines TRBV2 with TRBJ2-3; 9 bases map to TRBD2. V lost 10 bases and J lost 2; bases outside the gene matches: 13. The CDR3 has 16 amino acids. The germline V gene encodes CDR1 SNHLY and CDR2 FYNNEI. In DNA form, the CDR3 reads TGTGCCACCCCTTTGGGGCTAGCGGGGCTCACAGATACGCAGTATTTT. The encoded protein is CATPLGLAGLTDTQYF.

This clone was seen once. This rearrangement joins TRBV30 to TRBJ2-3, with 7 bases matching TRBD2. The germline V gene has CDR1 GTSNPN and CDR2 SVGIG (reference sequence). The CDR3 extends over 15 amino acids. V lost 0 bases and J lost 6; bases outside the gene matches: 9. The CDR3 spells CAWSVGTGGQDTQYF. The CDR3 nucleotides read TGTGCCTGGAGTGTAGGAACGGGAGGCCAGGATACGCAGTATTTT. The entire variable domain, with the rest obtained from reference TRBV30 and TRBJ2-3, is as follows: SQTIHQWPATLVQPVGSPLSLECTVEGTSNPNLYWYRQAAGRGLQLLFYSVGIGQISSEVPQNLSASRPQDRQFILSSKKLLLSDSGFYLCAWSVGTGGQDTQYFGPGTRLTVL.

This chain connects TRBV4-2 to TRBJ1-5; tentative D call: TRBD1 (5 bases). Germline V lookup: CDR1 LGHNA, CDR2 YNFKEQ. Trimming cost V 1 base and J 3 bases, with 16 bases left between them. The CDR3 is 17 residues long. Written as DNA, the CDR3 is TGTGCCAGCAGCCAAGTGTCAGGGCAATTTCACAATCAGCCCCAGCATTTT. Encoded protein: CASSQVSGQFHNQPQHF.

This chain connects TRBV6-2 or TRBV6-3 to TRBJ2-7, with TRBD1 matching over 10 bases. The CDR3 totals 15 residues. V dropped 6 bases and J dropped 2; count of bases not matched to a gene: 7. Germline loops: CDR1 MNHEY, CDR2 SVGEGT. The CDR3: CASRPPGQGTYEQYF. The CDR3 DNA reads TGTGCCAGCAGGCCTCCGGGACAGGGGACCTACGAGCAGTACTTC.

The CDR3 DNA is TGTGCCAGCAGTGCCATAGGGGCTAGCAATCAGCCCCAGCATTTT. Amino acids: CASSAIGASNQPQHF. The genes are TRBV25-1 and TRBJ1-5, with TRBD1 as a possible D gene (5 bases). Germline V gene lookup returns CDR1 MGHDK and CDR2 SYGVNS. V was trimmed by 4 bases and J by 0 bases, leaving 10 bases between them. This CDR3 comprises 15 residues.

J is TRBJ2-1 and V is TRBV9; TRBD2 matches 12 bases. CDR1 is SGDLS, CDR2 YYNGEE, per germline. The CDR3 is 16 residues long. The ends lost 3 bases at V and 7 bases at J; junction bases unmatched: 8. In DNA, the CDR3 is TGTGCCAGCAGCGACCCCGGGACTAGCGGGTCAAATGAGCAGTTCTTC. Protein sequence: CASSDPGTSGSNEQFF. The full variable domain, rest sourced from reference TRBV9 and TRBJ2-1, is DSGVTQTPKHLITATGQRVTLRCSPRSGDLSVYWYQQSLDQGLQFLIQYYNGEERAKGNILERFSAQQFPDLHSELNLSSLELGDSALYFCASSDPGTSGSNEQFFGPGTRLTVL.

This chain uses TRBV3-1 (or the pseudogene TRBV3-2) with TRBJ1-4; D is perhaps TRBD1 (6 bases). Trimming pared 4 bases from V and 4 bases from J, leaving 13 bases between. CDR1 and CDR2 from the germline V gene are LGHDT and YNNKEL (reference sequence). The CDR3 length is 15 residues. CDR3 amino acids: CASSLGGALNEKLFF. Here the CDR3 DNA reads TGTGCCAGCAGCCTTGGGGGGGCCCTTAATGAAAAACTGTTTTTT.

This chain links TRBV9 with TRBJ2-7, with TRBD2 matching 12 bases. The CDR3 is 15 amino acids. Germline assignment: CDR1 SGDLS and CDR2 YYNGEE. The V segment lost 3 bases and the J segment 3 bases; nucleotides outside the gene matches: 4. The CDR3 DNA follows: TGTGCCAGCAGCGCCGGGACTAGCGGGCGCTACGAGCAGTACTTC. Translation gives CASSAGTSGRYEQYF.

This chain joins TRBV5-1 and TRBJ1-1, with a weak D call TRBD1 (5 bases). Germline V lookup: CDR1 SGHRS, CDR2 YFSETQ. The length of the CDR3 is 15 residues. Trimming took off 4 bases at V and 5 bases at J, with 18 bases between the two ends. The CDR3 spells CASSPVLGGGTEAFF. The CDR3 bases are TGCGCCAGCAGCCCTGTGCTGGGGGGGGGAACTGAAGCTTTCTTT.

The chain combines TRBV5-1 with TRBJ2-3; a weak D match, TRBD2 (5 bases). CDR3 length equals 13 residues. Per germline, CDR1 SGHRS and CDR2 YFSETQ. Trimming removed 4 bases at V and 3 bases at J, with 9 bases between. DNA of the CDR3: TGCGCCAGCAGCCGTCAGCGGACAGATACGCAGTATTTT. Translated, it gives CASSRQRTDTQYF.

The CDR3 loop is CATTPPGGSYEQYF. In DNA, the CDR3 is TGTGCCACCACCCCCCCGGGAGGGTCCTACGAGCAGTACTTC. The chain recombines TRBV6-5 with TRBJ2-7; TRBD2 matches 8 bases. The CDR3 contains 14 residues. Germline-derived CDR1 and CDR2 are MNHEY and SVGAGI. The J segment lost 1 base and the V segment lost 10 bases, leaving 9 bases of the junction unmatched.

The rearrangement uses TRBV4-3 and TRBJ2-7, with 7 bases aligning to TRBD1. V shed 0 bases and J 3 bases; nucleotides not matched to a gene: 5. The CDR3 is 15 amino acids. CDR1 is LGHNA, CDR2 YSLEER, per germline. The CDR3 protein is CASSQDRWTGYEQYF. The CDR3 DNA follows: TGCGCCAGCAGCCAAGATCGATGGACAGGCTACGAGCAGTACTTC.

In regard to this clone: One junction end disagrees with the germline gene, perhaps due to a read error. V and J are TRBV28 and TRBJ1-5; D might be TRBD1 (6 bases). The CDR3 has 11 residues. CDR1 is MDHEN, CDR2 SYDVKM, per germline. In DNA, the CDR3 is TGTGCCAGCAGTGGACAGAATGGGTTTGATTTT. Amino acid sequence: CASSGQNGFDF.

The V and J genes are TRBV5-4 and TRBJ1-3, with D tentatively TRBD1 (5 bases). Germline V gene data show CDR1 as SGHNT and CDR2 as YYREEE (reference sequence). Trimming removed 1 base at V and 0 bases at J, with 5 bases between. The CDR3 has 14 residues. The CDR3 sequence is CASSLRGSGNTIYF. CDR3 DNA: TGTGCCAGCAGCTTGAGGGGCTCTGGAAACACCATATATTTT.

The CDR3 is CASSLGEAADTQYF. The CDR3 DNA is TGTGCCAGCAGTTTAGGAGAGGCGGCAGATACGCAGTATTTT. The chain has TRBV27 and TRBJ2-3; D is unresolved. The CDR3 runs 14 residues. Germline loops: CDR1 MNHEY, CDR2 SMNVEV (reference sequence). V lost 2 bases, J lost 4 bases, and 10 bases lay in between.

The chain has TRBV29-1 and TRBJ1-1, with 9 positions matching TRBD1. The CDR3 is 16 residues long. Trimming took 6 bases from V and 6 from J; bases not matched to a gene: 17. Per the germline V gene, CDR1 is SQVTM and CDR2 is ANQGSEA. CDR3 DNA: TGCAGCGTAGTACCAATACCCTGGGACAGGGTTGCTGAAGCTTTCTTT. Its protein product is CSVVPIPWDRVAEAFF.

The J gene is TRBJ1-3, the V gene TRBV29-1, with 8 bases lining up with TRBD1. V trimming: 7 bases; J trimming: 6 bases; junction bases outside the gene matches: 17. Germline CDR1 reads SQVTM; CDR2 reads ANQGSEA. The length of the CDR3 is 16 residues. Written as DNA, the CDR3 is TGCAGCGGGGCAAGCCAGGACAGGGAGGCTCCAAACACCATATATTTT. Its translation: CSGASQDREAPNTIYF.

This clone was detected only once. The gene calls are TRBV28 and TRBJ1-2, with TRBD1 as a possible D gene (5 bases). Between the trimmed V and J ends, which lost 5 bases and 4 bases, there was a span of 14 bases. Per germline, CDR1 MDHEN and CDR2 SYDVKM. This CDR3 is 14 amino acids long. The CDR3: CASSPTGGTYGYTF. CDR3 nucleotides: TGTGCCAGCAGTCCCACGGGAGGGACCTATGGCTACACCTTC.